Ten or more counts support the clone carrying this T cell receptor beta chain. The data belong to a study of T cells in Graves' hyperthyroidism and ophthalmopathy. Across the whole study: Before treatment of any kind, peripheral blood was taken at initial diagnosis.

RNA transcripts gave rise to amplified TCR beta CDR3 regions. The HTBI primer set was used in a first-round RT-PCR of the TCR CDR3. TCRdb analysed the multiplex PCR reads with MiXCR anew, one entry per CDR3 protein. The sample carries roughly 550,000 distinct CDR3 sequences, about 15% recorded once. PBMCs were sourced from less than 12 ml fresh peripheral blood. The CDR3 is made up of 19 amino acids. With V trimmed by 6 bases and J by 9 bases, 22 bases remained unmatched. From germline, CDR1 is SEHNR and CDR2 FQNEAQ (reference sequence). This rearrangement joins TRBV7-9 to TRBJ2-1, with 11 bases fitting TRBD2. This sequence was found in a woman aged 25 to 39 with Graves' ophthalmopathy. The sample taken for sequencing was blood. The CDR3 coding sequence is TGTGCCAGCAGTTCTTTCACTACCTGTACTAGCGGGAGTTGTAGTGAGCAGTTCTTC. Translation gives CASSSFTTCTSGSCSEQFF.